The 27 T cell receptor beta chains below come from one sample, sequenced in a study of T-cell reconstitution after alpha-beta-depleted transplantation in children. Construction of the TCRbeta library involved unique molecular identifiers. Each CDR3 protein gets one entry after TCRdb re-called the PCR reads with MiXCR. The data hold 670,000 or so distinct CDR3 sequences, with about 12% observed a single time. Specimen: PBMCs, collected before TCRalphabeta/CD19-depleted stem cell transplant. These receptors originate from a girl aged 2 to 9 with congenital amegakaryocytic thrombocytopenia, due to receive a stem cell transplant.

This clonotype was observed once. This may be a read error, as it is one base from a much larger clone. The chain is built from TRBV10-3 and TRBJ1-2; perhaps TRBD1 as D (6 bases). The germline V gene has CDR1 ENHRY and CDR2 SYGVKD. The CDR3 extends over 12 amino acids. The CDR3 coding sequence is TGTGCCTTCAGTACAGGGTCCTATGGCTACACCTTC. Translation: CAFSTGSYGYTF.

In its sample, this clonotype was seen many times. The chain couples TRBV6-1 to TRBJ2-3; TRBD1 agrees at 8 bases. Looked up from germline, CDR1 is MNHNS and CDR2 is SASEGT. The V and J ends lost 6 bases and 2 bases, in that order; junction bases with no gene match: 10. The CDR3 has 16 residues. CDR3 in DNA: TGTGCCAGCAGATCCACAGGGGGTGGGTCCACAGATACGCAGTATTTT. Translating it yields CASRSTGGGSTDTQYF.

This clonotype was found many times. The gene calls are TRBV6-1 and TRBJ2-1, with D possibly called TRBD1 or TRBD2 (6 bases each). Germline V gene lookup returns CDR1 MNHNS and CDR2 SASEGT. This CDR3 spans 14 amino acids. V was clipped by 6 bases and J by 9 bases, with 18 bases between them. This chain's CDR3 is CASSGRGPGVEQFF. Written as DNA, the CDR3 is TGTGCCAGCAGCGGTCGGGGGCCTGGCGTTGAGCAGTTCTTC.

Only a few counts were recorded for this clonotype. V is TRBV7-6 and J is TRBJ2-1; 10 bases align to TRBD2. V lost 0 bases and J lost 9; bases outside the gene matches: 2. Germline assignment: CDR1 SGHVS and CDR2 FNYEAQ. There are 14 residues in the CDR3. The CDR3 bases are TGTGCCAGCAGCTTAGCAGCGGGAGGGGCTGAGCAGTTCTTC. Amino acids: CASSLAAGGAEQFF.

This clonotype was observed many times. The CDR3 sequence is CASSYSRTSGRSSYEQYF. CDR3 DNA sequence: TGTGCCAGCAGTTACTCGAGGACTAGCGGGAGGAGCTCCTACGAGCAGTACTTC. The chain links TRBV6-2 or TRBV6-3 to TRBJ2-7; 14 nucleotides agree with TRBD2. CDR1 and CDR2 from the germline V gene are MNHEY and SVGEGT. The V gene end was trimmed by 0 bases and the J gene end by 0 bases; junction bases not matched to a gene: 4. The CDR3 runs 18 residues.

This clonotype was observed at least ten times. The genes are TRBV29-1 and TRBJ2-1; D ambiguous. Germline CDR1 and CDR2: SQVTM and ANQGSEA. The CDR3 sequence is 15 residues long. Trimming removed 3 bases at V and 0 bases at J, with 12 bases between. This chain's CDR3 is CSVEWSLSSYNEQFF. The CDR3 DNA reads TGCAGCGTTGAGTGGTCGCTTAGCTCCTACAATGAGCAGTTCTTC.

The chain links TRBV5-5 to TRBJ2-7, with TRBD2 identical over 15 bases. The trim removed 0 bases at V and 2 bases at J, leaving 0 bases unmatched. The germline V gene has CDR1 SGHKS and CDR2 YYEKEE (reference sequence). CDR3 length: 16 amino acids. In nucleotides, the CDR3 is TGTGCCAGCAGCTTGGGGACTAGCGGGAGGGCCTACGAGCAGTACTTC. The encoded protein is CASSLGTSGRAYEQYF. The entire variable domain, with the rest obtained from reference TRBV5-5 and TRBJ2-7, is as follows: DAGVTQSPTHLIKTRGQQVTLRCSPISGHKSVSWYQQVLGQGPQFIFQYYEKEERGRGNFPDRFSARQFPNYSSELNVNALLLGDSALYLCASSLGTSGRAYEQYFGPGTRLTVT.

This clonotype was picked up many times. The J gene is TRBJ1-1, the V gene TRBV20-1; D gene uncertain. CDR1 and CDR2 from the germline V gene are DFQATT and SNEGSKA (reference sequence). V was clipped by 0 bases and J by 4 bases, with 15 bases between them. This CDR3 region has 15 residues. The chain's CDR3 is CSAREVQGSPTEAFF. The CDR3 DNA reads TGCAGTGCTAGAGAAGTCCAAGGGAGTCCCACTGAAGCTTTCTTT.

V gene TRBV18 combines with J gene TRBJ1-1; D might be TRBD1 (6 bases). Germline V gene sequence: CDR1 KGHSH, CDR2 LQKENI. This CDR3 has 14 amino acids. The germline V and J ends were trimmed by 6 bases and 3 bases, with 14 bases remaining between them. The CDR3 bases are TGTGCCAGCTCTCTAAGGACAGTTGACACTGAAGCTTTCTTT. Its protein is CASSLRTVDTEAFF.

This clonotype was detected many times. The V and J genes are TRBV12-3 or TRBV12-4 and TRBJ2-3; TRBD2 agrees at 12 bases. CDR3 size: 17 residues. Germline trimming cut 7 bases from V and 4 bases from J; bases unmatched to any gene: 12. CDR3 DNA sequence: TGTGCCAGCACCCGGCGGACTAGCGGGGAAGGCGCAGATACGCAGTATTTT. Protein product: CASTRRTSGEGADTQYF.

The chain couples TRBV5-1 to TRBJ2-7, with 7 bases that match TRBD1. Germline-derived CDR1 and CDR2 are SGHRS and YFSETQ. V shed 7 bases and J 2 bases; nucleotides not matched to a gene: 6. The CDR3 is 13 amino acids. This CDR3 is CASHRDSAYEQYF. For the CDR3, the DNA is TGCGCCAGCCACCGGGACAGCGCCTACGAGCAGTACTTC.

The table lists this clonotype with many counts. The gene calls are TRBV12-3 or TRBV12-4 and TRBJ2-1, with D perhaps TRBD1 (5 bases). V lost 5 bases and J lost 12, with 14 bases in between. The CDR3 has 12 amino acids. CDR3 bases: TGTGCCAGCAGTCTCGAGACAGTTATGCAGTTCTTC. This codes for CASSLETVMQFF.

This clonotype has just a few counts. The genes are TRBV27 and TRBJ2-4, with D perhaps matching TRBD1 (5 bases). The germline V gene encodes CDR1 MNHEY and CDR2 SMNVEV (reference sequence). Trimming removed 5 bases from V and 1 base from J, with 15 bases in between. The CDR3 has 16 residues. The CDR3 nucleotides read TGTGCCAGCAGTCCTTCACAGGTATCGGCCAAAAACATTCAGTACTTC. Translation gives CASSPSQVSAKNIQYF.

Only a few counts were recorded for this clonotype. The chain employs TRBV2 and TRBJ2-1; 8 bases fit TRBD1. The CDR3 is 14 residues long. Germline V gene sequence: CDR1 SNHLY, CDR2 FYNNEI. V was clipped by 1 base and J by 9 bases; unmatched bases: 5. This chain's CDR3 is CASSEGQGAVEQFF. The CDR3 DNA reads TGTGCCAGCAGTGAAGGCCAGGGGGCTGTTGAGCAGTTCTTC.

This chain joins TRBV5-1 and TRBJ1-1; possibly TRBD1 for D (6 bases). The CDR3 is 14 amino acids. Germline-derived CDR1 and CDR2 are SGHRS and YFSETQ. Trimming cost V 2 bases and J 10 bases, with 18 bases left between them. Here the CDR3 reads CASSLLQGEDVAFF. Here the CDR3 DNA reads TGCGCCAGCAGCTTATTACAGGGTGAGGATGTAGCTTTCTTT. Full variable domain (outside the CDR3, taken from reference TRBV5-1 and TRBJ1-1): KAGVTQTPRYLIKTRGQQVTLSCSPISGHRSVSWYQQTPGQGLQFLFEYFSETQRNKGNFPGRFSGRQFSNSRSEMNVSTLELGDSALYLCASSLLQGEDVAFFGQGTRLTVV.

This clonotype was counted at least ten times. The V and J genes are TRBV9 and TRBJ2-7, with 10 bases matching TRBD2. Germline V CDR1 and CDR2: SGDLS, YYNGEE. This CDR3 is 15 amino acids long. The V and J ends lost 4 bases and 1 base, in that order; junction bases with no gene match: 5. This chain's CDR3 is CASSKSGRASYEQYF. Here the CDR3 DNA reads TGTGCCAGCAGCAAAAGCGGGAGGGCGTCCTACGAGCAGTACTTC. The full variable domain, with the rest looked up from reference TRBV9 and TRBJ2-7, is DSGVTQTPKHLITATGQRVTLRCSPRSGDLSVYWYQQSLDQGLQFLIQYYNGEERAKGNILERFSAQQFPDLHSELNLSSLELGDSALYFCASSKSGRASYEQYFGPGTRLTVT.

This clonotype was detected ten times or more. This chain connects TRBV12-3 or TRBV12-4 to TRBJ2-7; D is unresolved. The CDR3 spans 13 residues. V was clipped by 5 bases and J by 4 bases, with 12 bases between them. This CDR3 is CASSVRPGYEQYF. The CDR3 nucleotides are TGTGCCAGCAGTGTCCGCCCTGGTTACGAGCAGTACTTC.

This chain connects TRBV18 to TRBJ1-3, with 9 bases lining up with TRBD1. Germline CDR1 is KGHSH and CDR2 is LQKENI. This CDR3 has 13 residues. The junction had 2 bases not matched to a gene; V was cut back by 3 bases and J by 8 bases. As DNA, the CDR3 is TGTGCCAGCTCACCGGACAGGGGAGACACCATATATTTT. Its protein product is CASSPDRGDTIYF.

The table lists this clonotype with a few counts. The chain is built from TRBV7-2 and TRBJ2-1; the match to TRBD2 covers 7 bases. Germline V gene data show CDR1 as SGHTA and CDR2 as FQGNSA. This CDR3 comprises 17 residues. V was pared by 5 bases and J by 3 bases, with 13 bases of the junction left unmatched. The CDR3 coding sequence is TGTGCCAGCAGCCGCCGAGGGGCTAGCGGATTCTACAATGAGCAGTTCTTC. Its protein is CASSRRGASGFYNEQFF.

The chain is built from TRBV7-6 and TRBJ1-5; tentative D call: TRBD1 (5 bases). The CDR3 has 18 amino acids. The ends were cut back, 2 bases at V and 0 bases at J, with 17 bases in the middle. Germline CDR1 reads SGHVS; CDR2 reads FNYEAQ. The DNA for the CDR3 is TGTGCCAGCAGCTTAAGTCAGGGCCGCCTTAATAGCAATCAGCCCCAGCATTTT. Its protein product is CASSLSQGRLNSNQPQHF. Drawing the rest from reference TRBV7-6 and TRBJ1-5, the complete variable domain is GAGVSQSPRYKVTKRGQDVALRCDPISGHVSLYWYRQALGQGPEFLTYFNYEAQQDKSGLPNDRFSAERPEGSISTLTIQRTEQRDSAMYRCASSLSQGRLNSNQPQHFGDGTRLSIL.

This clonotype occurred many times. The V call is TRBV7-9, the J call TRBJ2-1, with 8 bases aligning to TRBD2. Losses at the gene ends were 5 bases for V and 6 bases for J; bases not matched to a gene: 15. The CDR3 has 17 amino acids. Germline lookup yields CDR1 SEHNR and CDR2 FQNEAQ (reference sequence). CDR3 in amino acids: CASSALQSGSGGNEQFF. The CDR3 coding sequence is TGTGCCAGCAGCGCTTTGCAAAGCGGGAGCGGTGGCAATGAGCAGTTCTTC.

The CDR3 DNA follows: TGTGCCAGCAGAAGTGAGGGAATAAACACCATATATTTT. Translating gives CASRSEGINTIYF. The chain has TRBV28 and TRBJ1-3; D gene unclear. Trimming left V 6 bases short and J 6 bases short, with 12 bases between. Germline-derived CDR1 and CDR2 are MDHEN and SYDVKM. There are 13 residues in the CDR3.

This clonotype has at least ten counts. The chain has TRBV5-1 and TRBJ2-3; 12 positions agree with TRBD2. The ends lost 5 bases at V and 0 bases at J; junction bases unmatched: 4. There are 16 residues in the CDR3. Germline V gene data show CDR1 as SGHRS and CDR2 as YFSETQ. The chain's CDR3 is CASRQGTSGSTDTQYF. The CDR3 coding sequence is TGCGCCAGCAGACAGGGGACTAGCGGGAGCACAGATACGCAGTATTTT. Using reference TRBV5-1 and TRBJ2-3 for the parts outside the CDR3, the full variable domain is KAGVTQTPRYLIKTRGQQVTLSCSPISGHRSVSWYQQTPGQGLQFLFEYFSETQRNKGNFPGRFSGRQFSNSRSEMNVSTLELGDSALYLCASRQGTSGSTDTQYFGPGTRLTVL.

The CDR3 loop reads CASSFASGSNEQYF. CDR3 in DNA: TGCGCCAGCAGCTTCGCTAGCGGGAGCAACGAGCAGTACTTC. This chain joins TRBV5-1 and TRBJ2-7, with 10 bases identical to TRBD2. Trimming at V came to 2 bases and at J to 5 bases, leaving 4 bases not matched to a gene. The CDR3 is 14 amino acids. The V gene's germline CDR1 is SGHRS and CDR2 YFSETQ.

In DNA form, the CDR3 reads TGCGCCAGCAGTCGGCCTGGCGAAGAGACCCAGTACTTC. Amino acid sequence: CASSRPGEETQYF. The rearrangement joins TRBV5-1 to TRBJ2-5, with D hard to call. CDR3 length: 13 amino acids. From germline, CDR1 is SGHRS and CDR2 YFSETQ. Trimming took 5 bases from V and 3 from J, leaving 11 bases between them. The variable domain in full, completed from reference TRBV5-1 and TRBJ2-5, reads KAGVTQTPRYLIKTRGQQVTLSCSPISGHRSVSWYQQTPGQGLQFLFEYFSETQRNKGNFPGRFSGRQFSNSRSEMNVSTLELGDSALYLCASSRPGEETQYFGPGTRLLVL.

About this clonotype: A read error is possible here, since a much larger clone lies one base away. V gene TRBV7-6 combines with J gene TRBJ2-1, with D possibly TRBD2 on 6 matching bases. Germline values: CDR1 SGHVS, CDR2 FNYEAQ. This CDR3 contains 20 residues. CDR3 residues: CTSSLVLAEAYKFSYNEQFF. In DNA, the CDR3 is TGTACCAGCAGCTTAGTGTTAGCGGAGGCTTATAAATTCTCCTACAATGAGCAGTTCTTC.

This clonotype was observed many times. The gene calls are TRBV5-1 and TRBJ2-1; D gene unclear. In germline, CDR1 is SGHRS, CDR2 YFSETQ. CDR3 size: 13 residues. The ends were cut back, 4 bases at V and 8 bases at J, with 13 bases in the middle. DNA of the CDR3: TGCGCCAGCAGCCCGGAGATCCAGCATGAGCAGTTCTTC. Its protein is CASSPEIQHEQFF.